This note documents a single T cell receptor beta chain sequence. Measured with immunoSEQ multiplex PCR; TCRdb has only the in-frame clones, and not every one. Of about 230,000 clones in the sample, 85% were seen once. After removal of 3 bases from V and 2 bases from J, the junction contained 7 bases not matched to a gene. The CDR3 consists of 15 residues. Germline assignment: CDR1 SGHRS and CDR2 YFSETQ. This sample was included in a study of blood T cell repertoires in COVID-19. Sequencing input: peripheral blood. This TCR was sampled from a man in his forties with acute or convalescent COVID-19. The V call is TRBV5-1, the J call TRBJ1-2; 7 bases match TRBD1. CDR3 amino acids: CASSSGQAINYGYTF. CDR3 nucleotide sequence: TGCGCCAGCAGCTCCGGACAGGCGATAAACTATGGCTACACCTTC.